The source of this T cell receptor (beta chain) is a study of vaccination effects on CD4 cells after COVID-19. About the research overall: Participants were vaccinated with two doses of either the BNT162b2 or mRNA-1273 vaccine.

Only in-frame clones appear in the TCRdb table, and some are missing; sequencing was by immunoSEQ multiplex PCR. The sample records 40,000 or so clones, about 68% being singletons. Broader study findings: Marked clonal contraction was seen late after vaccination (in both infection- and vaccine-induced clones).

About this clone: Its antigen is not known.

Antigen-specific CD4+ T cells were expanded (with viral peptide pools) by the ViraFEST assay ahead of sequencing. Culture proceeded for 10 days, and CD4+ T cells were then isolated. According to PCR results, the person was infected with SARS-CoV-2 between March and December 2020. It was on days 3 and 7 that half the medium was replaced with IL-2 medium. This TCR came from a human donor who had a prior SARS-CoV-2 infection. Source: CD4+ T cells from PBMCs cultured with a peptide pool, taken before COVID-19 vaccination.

The DNA for the CDR3 is TGCGCCAGCAGCCAGACCAGTACTGGGGACTATGGCTACACCTTC. Residues: CASSQTSTGDYGYTF. The V and J genes are TRBV4-1 and TRBJ1-2; no firm D call. Trimming removed 3 bases at V and 3 bases at J, with 14 bases between. Germline V gives CDR1 MGHRA, CDR2 YSYEKL. The CDR3 runs 15 residues.